These T cell receptor beta chains were read from a single sample in a study of cytomegalovirus exposure and HLA in healthy donors. The repertoire was sequenced with immunoSEQ multiplex PCR; TCRdb's copy has only in-frame clones and lacks some. The repertoire holds 110,000 to 150,000 clones, 70% seen once, with 2.1% in the top ten. The specimen sequenced was PBMCs. The receptors shown here come from a woman aged 60 to 75 in good health and CMV-seropositive. The CDR3 runs from the conserved cysteine through the conserved F or W. Fields, in order: D gene, J gene, V gene, clone size, CDR3 protein, CDR3 DNA. A D gene is named only where the DNA matches it firmly. Not all rows give a size; the values are once, few, many and, for expanded clones, a class.

d_gene: TRBD1
j_gene: TRBJ1-5
v_gene: TRBV30
abundance: NA
CDR3aa: CAWSIRTGGIQPQHF
CDR3nt: TGTGCCTGGAGTATAAGGACAGGGGGAATCCAGCCCCAGCATTTT

d_gene: NA
j_gene: TRBJ2-1
v_gene: TRBV25-1
abundance: NA
CDR3aa: CASSIAQSSYNEQFF
CDR3nt: TGTGCCAGTAGCATAGCCCAAAGCTCCTACAATGAGCAGTTCTTC

d_gene: NA
j_gene: TRBJ1-2
v_gene: TRBV5-1
abundance: few
CDR3aa: CASSLEQSNYGYTF
CDR3nt: TGCGCCAGCAGCTTGGAACAGAGCAACTATGGCTACACCTTC

d_gene: TRBD2
j_gene: TRBJ2-2
v_gene: TRBV15
abundance: once
CDR3aa: CATSRDSGLAGVPGELFF
CDR3nt: TGTGCCACCAGCAGAGATTCAGGACTAGCGGGAGTCCCCGGGGAGCTGTTTTTT

d_gene: NA
j_gene: TRBJ2-7
v_gene: TRBV2
abundance: once
CDR3aa: CATREGAGEQYF
CDR3nt: TGTGCCACCCGGGAGGGGGCAGGGGAGCAGTACTTC

d_gene: NA
j_gene: TRBJ1-5
v_gene: TRBV6-1
abundance: NA
CDR3aa: CASSRGPAEPQHF
CDR3nt: TGTGCCAGCAGTCGCGGGCCGGCGGAGCCCCAGCATTTT

d_gene: NA
j_gene: TRBJ2-7
v_gene: TRBV18
abundance: few
CDR3aa: CASSPSGDEQYF
CDR3nt: TGTGCCAGCTCACCATCCGGAGACGAGCAGTACTTC

d_gene: TRBD1
j_gene: TRBJ1-2
v_gene: TRBV6-5
abundance: NA
CDR3aa: CASSQGGSYGYTF
CDR3nt: TGTGCCAGCAGTCAAGGGGGCAGTTATGGCTACACCTTC

d_gene: TRBD2
j_gene: TRBJ2-5
v_gene: TRBV18
abundance: NA
CDR3aa: CASSPLAGGERETQYF
CDR3nt: TGTGCCAGCTCACCATTGGCGGGAGGAGAGAGAGAGACCCAGTACTTC

d_gene: NA
j_gene: TRBJ2-7
v_gene: TRBV5-1
abundance: once
CDR3aa: CASSLGLADYEQYF
CDR3nt: TGCGCTAGCAGCTTGGGGCTAGCAGACTACGAGCAGTACTTC

d_gene: TRBD1
j_gene: TRBJ1-6
v_gene: TRBV9
abundance: NA
CDR3aa: CASSVTGTDNSPLHF
CDR3nt: TGTGCCAGCAGCGTGACCGGGACAGATAATTCACCCCTCCACTTT

d_gene: TRBD2
j_gene: TRBJ2-1
v_gene: TRBV19
abundance: once
CDR3aa: CASSQRLAGHEQFF
CDR3nt: TGTGCCAGTAGCCAAAGGCTAGCGGGACATGAGCAGTTCTTC

d_gene: NA
j_gene: TRBJ2-3
v_gene: TRBV5-4
abundance: NA
CDR3aa: CASSAGQSRYTDTQYF
CDR3nt: TGTGCCAGCAGCGCCGGACAGTCTAGGTACACAGATACGCAGTATTTT

d_gene: NA
j_gene: TRBJ2-3
v_gene: TRBV11-2
abundance: NA
CDR3aa: CASSLSGGAGTDTQYF
CDR3nt: TGTGCCAGCAGCTTATCAGGAGGGGCTGGCACAGATACGCAGTATTTT

d_gene: NA
j_gene: TRBJ2-1
v_gene: TRBV7-8
abundance: NA
CDR3aa: CASRLGNEQFF
CDR3nt: TGTGCCAGCCGCCTCGGCAATGAGCAGTTCTTC

d_gene: TRBD1
j_gene: TRBJ2-7
v_gene: TRBV5-6
abundance: NA
CDR3aa: CASSRGQGRGYEQYF
CDR3nt: TGTGCCAGCAGCCGCGGACAGGGGCGTGGGTACGAGCAGTACTTC

d_gene: NA
j_gene: TRBJ2-1
v_gene: TRBV4-1
abundance: NA
CDR3aa: CASSFNLGGRGGLTLQRGEQFF
CDR3nt: TGCGCCAGCAGCTTCAACCTTGGGGGGCGGGGAGGGTTAACGTTACAACGGGGTGAGCAGTTCTTC

d_gene: NA
j_gene: TRBJ1-1
v_gene: TRBV6-1
abundance: NA
CDR3aa: CASSRGEAFF
CDR3nt: TGTGCCAGCAGTAGGGGCGAAGCTTTCTTT

d_gene: TRBD1
j_gene: TRBJ2-7
v_gene: TRBV6-5
abundance: NA
CDR3aa: CASSYQIQGAAYEQYF
CDR3nt: TGTGCCAGCAGTTACCAGATACAGGGGGCCGCATACGAGCAGTACTTC

d_gene: NA
j_gene: TRBJ1-1
v_gene: TRBV15
abundance: NA
CDR3aa: CATSRDQQPNTEAFF
CDR3nt: TGTGCCACCAGCAGAGATCAACAGCCAAATACTGAAGCTTTCTTT

d_gene: NA
j_gene: TRBJ2-7
v_gene: TRBV18
abundance: NA
CDR3aa: CASSPPASNEQYF
CDR3nt: TGTGCCAGCTCGCCACCCGCTAGTAACGAGCAGTACTTC

d_gene: NA
j_gene: TRBJ1-2
v_gene: TRBV6-4
abundance: few
CDR3aa: CASSDGRGYTF
CDR3nt: TGTGCCAGCAGTGACGGGCGAGGCTACACCTTC

d_gene: TRBD1
j_gene: TRBJ1-5
v_gene: TRBV6-6
abundance: few
CDR3aa: CASRGTGGYQPQHF
CDR3nt: TGTGCCAGCAGAGGGACAGGGGGCTATCAGCCCCAGCATTTT

d_gene: TRBD1
j_gene: TRBJ2-5
v_gene: TRBV6-1
abundance: NA
CDR3aa: CASSDIQGGHF
CDR3nt: TGTGCCAGCAGTGATATACAGGGGGGACACTTC

d_gene: TRBD2
j_gene: TRBJ2-7
v_gene: TRBV19
abundance: NA
CDR3aa: CASSITSGATYEQYF
CDR3nt: TGTGCCAGTAGTATAACTAGCGGGGCTACCTACGAGCAGTACTTC

d_gene: NA
j_gene: TRBJ2-3
v_gene: TRBV7-8
abundance: few
CDR3aa: CASSSGGNRVTDTQYF
CDR3nt: TGTGCCAGCAGCTCCGGGGGGAACAGGGTAACAGATACGCAGTATTTT

d_gene: TRBD2
j_gene: TRBJ2-3
v_gene: TRBV10-3
abundance: NA
CDR3aa: CAISASGLAGVATDTQYF
CDR3nt: TGTGCCATCAGTGCATCGGGACTAGCGGGAGTGGCCACAGATACGCAGTATTTT

d_gene: NA
j_gene: TRBJ1-2
v_gene: TRBV6-5
abundance: NA
CDR3aa: CASSYSIRQGYTF
CDR3nt: TGTGCCAGCAGTTACTCGATTCGTCAGGGCTACACCTTC

d_gene: NA
j_gene: TRBJ2-1
v_gene: TRBV19
abundance: NA
CDR3aa: CASSIMGEQFF
CDR3nt: TGTGCCAGTAGTATAATGGGCGAGCAGTTCTTC

d_gene: TRBD1
j_gene: TRBJ1-1
v_gene: TRBV23-1
abundance: NA
CDR3aa: CASSQSRDRLPVRDTEAFF
CDR3nt: TGCGCCAGCAGTCAAAGCCGGGACAGACTACCGGTTAGGGACACTGAAGCTTTCTTT

d_gene: NA
j_gene: TRBJ1-5
v_gene: TRBV6-6
abundance: once
CDR3aa: CASSLALGDQPQHF
CDR3nt: TGTGCCAGCAGCCTCGCCCTCGGAGACCAGCCCCAGCATTTT

d_gene: TRBD1
j_gene: TRBJ1-1
v_gene: TRBV6-1
abundance: few
CDR3aa: CASRMTGDMNTEAFF
CDR3nt: TGTGCCAGCAGAATGACAGGGGATATGAACACTGAAGCTTTCTTT

d_gene: TRBD1
j_gene: TRBJ1-4
v_gene: TRBV28
abundance: few
CDR3aa: CASSITGGAGPFEKLFF
CDR3nt: TGTGCCAGCAGCATTACAGGGGGCGCGGGACCCTTTGAAAAACTGTTTTTT

d_gene: TRBD2
j_gene: TRBJ2-7
v_gene: TRBV29-1
abundance: once
CDR3aa: CSVEGSNAQAGGPDKYF
CDR3nt: TGCAGCGTTGAAGGGTCAAACGCTCAAGCGGGAGGCCCAGATAAGTACTTC

d_gene: NA
j_gene: TRBJ1-5
v_gene: TRBV6-1
abundance: NA
CDR3aa: CASSESKVGQRGQPQHF
CDR3nt: TGTGCCAGCAGTGAATCAAAGGTCGGACAGCGAGGTCAGCCCCAGCATTTT

d_gene: NA
j_gene: TRBJ1-5
v_gene: TRBV7-8
abundance: NA
CDR3aa: CASSLVEYSNQPQHF
CDR3nt: TGTGCCAGCAGCTTAGTGGAGTATAGCAATCAGCCCCAGCATTTT

d_gene: TRBD1
j_gene: TRBJ2-5
v_gene: TRBV28
abundance: NA
CDR3aa: CATRQGISETQYF
CDR3nt: TGTGCCACCCGACAGGGTATTTCAGAGACCCAGTACTTC

d_gene: NA
j_gene: TRBJ1-2
v_gene: TRBV6-5
abundance: NA
CDR3aa: CASSPQGDGYTF
CDR3nt: TGTGCCAGCAGTCCCCAAGGGGATGGCTACACCTTC

d_gene: NA
j_gene: TRBJ2-3
v_gene: TRBV7-2
abundance: NA
CDR3aa: CASSPDSRRGTQYF
CDR3nt: TGTGCCAGCAGCCCCGACTCCCGCAGGGGTACGCAGTATTTT

d_gene: TRBD1
j_gene: TRBJ1-1
v_gene: TRBV28
abundance: NA
CDR3aa: CASSTRQGANTEAFF
CDR3nt: TGTGCCAGCAGTACGCGACAGGGGGCGAACACTGAAGCTTTCTTT